This T cell receptor (beta chain) came from a study of spatial heterogeneity in lung cancer. This clonotype was counted at least ten times. Time point given: sample taken at primary tumor resection. No cell sorting; template was whole RNA from tumor, lung tissue or PBMC. TCRdb itself ran the 5' RACE reads through MiXCR, one entry per CDR3 protein. The table records 35,000 to 45,000 distinct CDR3 sequences, around 5.5% of them present only once. CDR3 length equals 12 residues. The V gene lost 10 bases and the J gene lost 1 base, with 10 bases spanning the gap. The V gene's germline CDR1 is LNHDA and CDR2 SQIVND (reference sequence).

V is TRBV19 and J is TRBJ1-1, with D perhaps matching TRBD1 (5 bases). The sequence was collected from a female donor with early-stage non-small cell lung cancer. Here the sequenced sample was PBMCs, taken at surgery. The CDR3 region has the DNA TGTGCCACCAGGGACGGGAACACTGAAGCTTTCTTT. Translated, it gives CATRDGNTEAFF.